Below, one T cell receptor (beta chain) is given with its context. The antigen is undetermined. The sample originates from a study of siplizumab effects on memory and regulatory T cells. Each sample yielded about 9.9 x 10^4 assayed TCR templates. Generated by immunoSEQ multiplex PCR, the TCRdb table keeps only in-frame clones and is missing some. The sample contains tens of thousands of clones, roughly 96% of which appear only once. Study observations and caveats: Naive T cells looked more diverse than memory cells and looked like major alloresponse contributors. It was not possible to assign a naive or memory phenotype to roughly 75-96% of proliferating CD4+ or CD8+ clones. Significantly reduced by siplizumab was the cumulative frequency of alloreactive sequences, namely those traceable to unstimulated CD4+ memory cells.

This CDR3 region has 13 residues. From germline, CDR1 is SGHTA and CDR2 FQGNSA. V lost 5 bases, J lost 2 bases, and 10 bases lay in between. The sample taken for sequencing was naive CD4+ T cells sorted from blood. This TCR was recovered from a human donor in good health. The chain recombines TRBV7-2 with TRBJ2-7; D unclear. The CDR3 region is CASSVSRAYEQYF. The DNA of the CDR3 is TGTGCCAGCAGCGTCTCACGGGCCTACGAGCAGTACTTC.